Listed below are T cell receptor beta chains from one sample, sequenced in a study of blood T cell repertoires in COVID-19. Sequenced by immunoSEQ multiplex PCR; TCRdb stores in-frame clones only, minus some. The table records about 210,000 clones, more than 65% of them present only once. Sequenced material: peripheral blood. The receptors come from a man in his fifties or sixties with active or convalescent COVID-19. Each CDR3 is given with its conserved first and last residue. The D gene is left open where the match is weak. Only some rows state a clone size, as once, few, many or a class for expanded clones.

j_call clone_size v_call d_call cdr3_length cdr3_aa cdr3_nt
TRBJ1-5 - TRBV2 - 13 CASSEASRGPQHF TGTGCCAGCAGTGAGGCCTCTCGAGGGCCCCAGCATTTT
TRBJ2-3 - TRBV29-1 TRBD1 14 CSVTTDRVTDTQYF TGCAGCGTCACCACGGACAGGGTCACAGATACGCAGTATTTT
TRBJ2-2 - TRBV10-3 TRBD2 18 CAISEPSTSGRNTGELFF TGTGCCATCAGTGAGCCTTCGACTAGCGGGCGGAACACCGGGGAGCTGTTTTTT
TRBJ1-1 - TRBV6-5 TRBD1 14 CASREGALYTEAFF TGTGCCAGCAGAGAGGGGGCGTTATACACTGAAGCTTTCTTT
TRBJ1-4 - TRBV5-6 - 16 CASSLLGPTTNEKLFF TGTGCCAGCAGCTTGCTGGGGCCAACAACTAATGAAAAACTGTTTTTT
TRBJ2-2 few TRBV7-9 - 12 CASSTYTGELFF TGTGCCAGCAGCACATACACCGGGGAGCTGTTTTTT
TRBJ2-7 - TRBV11-1 - 14 CASSLAQGLYEQYF TGTGCCAGCAGCTTAGCCCAGGGGCTCTACGAGCAGTACTTC
TRBJ2-3 once TRBV9 - 15 CAGSPSGQPWDTQYF TGTGCCGGCAGCCCCTCCGGACAGCCGTGGGATACGCAGTATTTT
TRBJ1-1 - TRBV7-9 - 11 CASSPYTEAFF TGTGCCAGCAGCCCCTATACTGAAGCTTTCTTT
TRBJ2-4 - TRBV5-1 - 15 CASSLTGLIGGIQYF TGCGCCAGCAGCTTAACAGGGTTAATCGGTGGCATTCAGTACTTC
TRBJ2-1 - TRBV28 TRBD2 17 CASGGASGSRSYNEQFF TGTGCCAGCGGGGGGGCTAGCGGGAGCCGCTCCTACAATGAGCAGTTCTTC
TRBJ2-5 - TRBV2 - 14 CASGPSGTRGTQYF TGTGCCAGCGGACCTTCCGGGACTCGAGGGACCCAGTACTTC
TRBJ2-5 - TRBV4-3 - 14 CASSQGVGGETQYF TGCGCCAGCAGCCAAGGGGTAGGGGGAGAGACCCAGTACTTC
TRBJ2-7 - TRBV11-2 - 14 CATSEAGPSYEQYF TGTGCCACCTCTGAGGCGGGACCCTCCTACGAGCAGTACTTC
TRBJ1-1 - TRBV29-1 - 14 CSSRQPEPNTEAFF TGCAGCTCTAGACAGCCTGAACCCAACACTGAAGCTTTCTTT
TRBJ2-7 - TRBV6-5 TRBD1 14 CASSYAGGRYEQYF TGTGCCAGCAGTTACGCAGGGGGTCGGTACGAGCAGTACTTC
TRBJ2-1 - TRBV19 TRBD2 16 CASSIGRLAGNNEQFF TGTGCCAGTAGTATAGGCCGACTAGCGGGAAACAATGAGCAGTTCTTC
TRBJ2-5 - TRBV4-3 TRBD2 14 CASSPAGFGETQYF TGCGCCAGCAGCCCAGCGGGGTTCGGGGAGACCCAGTACTTC
TRBJ1-6 - TRBV5-6 - 12 CASSLVGRPLHF TGTGCCAGCAGCTTGGTTGGGAGACCCCTCCACTTT
TRBJ2-1 - TRBV6-2/TRBV6-3 TRBD2 18 CASSYSTPTGRVDNEQFF TGTGCCAGCAGTTACTCGACCCCAACGGGGAGGGTTGACAATGAGCAGTTCTTC
TRBJ2-1 - TRBV28 - 15 CASRGGAMIYNEQFF TGTGCCAGTCGCGGAGGGGCTATGATCTACAATGAGCAGTTCTTC
TRBJ2-1 - TRBV7-8 - 15 CASSSGHLSYNEQFF TGTGCCAGCAGCTCCGGACACCTCTCCTACAATGAGCAGTTCTTC
TRBJ1-6 - TRBV3-1/TRBV3-2 - 12 CASSRQGSPLHF TGTGCCAGCAGCCGCCAGGGCTCACCCCTCCACTTT